The rows below give T cell receptor beta chains drawn from one sample of a study of post-analysis software for immune sequencing data. TCRdb called the PCR reads again in MiXCR, with one record for every CDR3 protein. The table lists 740,000 or so distinct CDR3 sequences, around 53% of them singletons. The sequenced material came from blood. Every receptor here comes from a girl aged 5-17 years with multiple sclerosis. Both conserved end residues are part of each CDR3. A D gene is named only where the DNA matches it firmly. Clone size, where shown, is once, few, many, or a class for clones that have expanded.

TRBD1	16	TRBV6-6	few	TRBJ2-1	CASSRTGTGVWNEQFF	TGTGCCAGCAGTAGAACCGGGACAGGGGTCTGGAATGAGCAGTTCTTC
TRBD1	16	TRBV6-5	NA	TRBJ1-1	CASSTGTANMNTEAFF	TGTGCCAGCAGCACCGGGACAGCCAACATGAACACTGAAGCTTTCTTT
NA	13	TRBV12-3/TRBV12-4	NA	TRBJ2-7	CASTRLGGYEQYF	TGTGCCAGCACCAGGCTTGGGGGATACGAGCAGTACTTC
TRBD2	13	TRBV20-1	NA	TRBJ2-7	CSASLAGTYEQYF	TGCAGTGCTAGCCTAGCGGGAACCTACGAGCAGTACTTC
NA	15	TRBV6-6	NA	TRBJ1-5	CASSYSTGRNQPQHF	TGTGCCAGCAGTTACTCGACCGGTCGCAATCAGCCCCAGCATTTT
TRBD2	16	TRBV11-1	once	TRBJ2-3	CASSLRTSGSGDTQYF	TGTGCCAGCAGCTTAAGGACTAGCGGGAGCGGGGATACGCAGTATTTT
NA	13	TRBV5-1	once	TRBJ2-3	CASSETGGLAQYF	TGCGCCAGCAGCGAAACAGGAGGGCTCGCGCAGTATTTT
NA	16	TRBV5-1	NA	TRBJ2-3	CASSPRPERSTDTQYF	TGCGCCAGCAGCCCGCGGCCAGAACGTAGCACAGATACGCAGTATTTT
TRBD2	15	TRBV5-1	NA	TRBJ2-1	CASSNPSGAYNEQFF	TGCGCCAGCAGCAATCCTAGCGGGGCCTACAATGAGCAGTTCTTC
NA	14	TRBV7-6	NA	TRBJ2-5	CASSRVRGRKTQYF	TGTGCCAGCAGCCGAGTCCGGGGGCGAAAGACCCAGTACTTC
NA	17	TRBV5-1	NA	TRBJ2-6	CASSLASDSSGANVLTF	TGCGCCAGCAGCTTGGCCTCCGACAGCTCTGGGGCCAACGTCCTGACTTTC
NA	14	TRBV18	NA	TRBJ2-5	CASSPAVGQETQYF	TGTGCCAGCTCACCAGCAGTGGGCCAAGAGACCCAGTACTTC
NA	14	TRBV20-1	NA	TRBJ2-7	CSARGGRGPYEQYF	TGCAGTGCTAGAGGCGGCAGGGGCCCCTACGAGCAGTACTTC
TRBD2	17	TRBV10-3	NA	TRBJ2-7	CAISDGASGRIMYEQYF	TGTGCCATCAGTGACGGGGCTAGCGGGAGAATCATGTACGAGCAGTACTTC
NA	13	TRBV6-4	NA	TRBJ1-2	CASSPSAGNGYTF	TGTGCCAGCAGCCCATCGGCAGGGAATGGCTACACCTTC
NA	15	TRBV3-1	NA	TRBJ2-5	CASSQNRDPLGKQYF	TGTGCCAGCAGCCAAAACCGGGACCCCCTCGGGAAGCAGTACTTC
TRBD2	15	TRBV29-1	NA	TRBJ2-3	CSAGGQRGTTDTQYF	TGCAGCGCCGGGGGCCAGCGGGGGACCACAGATACGCAGTATTTT
TRBD1	14	TRBV29-1	NA	TRBJ1-3	CSAAQGRDGNTIYF	TGCAGCGCTGCACAGGGGCGGGATGGAAACACCATATATTTT
NA	12	TRBV29-1	few	TRBJ2-7	CSAGQHSYEQYF	TGCAGCGCGGGACAACACTCCTACGAGCAGTACTTC
NA	16	TRBV5-1	NA	TRBJ2-7	CASSWGLDIAGSEQYF	TGCGCCAGCAGCTGGGGACTCGACATCGCCGGGAGCGAGCAGTACTTC
NA	16	TRBV5-1	NA	TRBJ2-1	CASSLALAYSYNEQFF	TGCGCCAGCAGCTTGGCCTTAGCGTACTCCTACAATGAGCAGTTCTTC
NA	11	TRBV6-2/TRBV6-3	NA	TRBJ1-2	CASTDGYGYTF	TGTGCCAGCACCGACGGGTATGGCTACACCTTC
NA	14	TRBV7-2	NA	TRBJ1-6	CASSLRQGRSPLHF	TGTGCCAGCAGCTTAAGGCAGGGGAGGTCACCCCTCCACTTT
NA	15	TRBV7-9	NA	TRBJ2-7	CASSSESGPVVEQYF	TGTGCCAGCAGCTCCGAAAGTGGGCCTGTGGTGGAGCAGTACTTC
NA	13	TRBV12-3/TRBV12-4	NA	TRBJ2-7	CASSFPGAGEQYF	TGTGCCAGCAGTTTCCCGGGGGCGGGCGAGCAGTACTTC
TRBD2	16	TRBV10-3	NA	TRBJ2-7	CAISEPLAGRSYEQYF	TGTGCCATCAGTGAGCCCCTAGCGGGGCGCTCCTACGAGCAGTACTTC
TRBD2	15	TRBV12-3/TRBV12-4	few	TRBJ2-1	CASKLGGSSYNEQFF	TGTGCCAGCAAACTGGGCGGGAGCTCCTACAATGAGCAGTTCTTC
NA	14	TRBV5-6	NA	TRBJ2-4	CASRVLRLQNIQYF	TGTGCCAGCAGGGTTCTCCGGTTACAAAACATTCAGTACTTC
TRBD2	17	TRBV28	NA	TRBJ2-3	CASSWGGLAFSTDTQYF	TGTGCCAGCAGTTGGGGGGGTCTAGCGTTTAGCACAGATACGCAGTATTTT
NA	18	TRBV5-1	NA	TRBJ2-3	CASSLGLGSHRIRDTQYF	TGCGCCAGCAGCTTGGGTTTAGGGAGCCACCGAATTAGGGATACGCAGTATTTT
TRBD2	15	TRBV5-1	NA	TRBJ2-1	CASSWGGTSEREQFF	TGCGCCAGCAGCTGGGGAGGGACTAGTGAGCGTGAGCAGTTCTTC
NA	15	TRBV5-1	NA	TRBJ1-2	CASSAGRVLNNGYTF	TGCGCCAGCAGCGCGGGCAGGGTCCTAAATAATGGCTACACCTTC
NA	15	TRBV10-3	NA	TRBJ2-3	CAISVGGPYTDTQYF	TGTGCCATCAGTGTCGGCGGACCCTACACAGATACGCAGTATTTT
NA	16	TRBV7-8	few	TRBJ2-5	CASSLSGGTAKETQYF	TGTGCCAGCAGCTTGTCCGGCGGGACAGCAAAAGAGACCCAGTACTTC
TRBD1	11	TRBV29-1	few	TRBJ2-3	CSVVDRVTQYF	TGCAGCGTCGTCGACAGGGTTACGCAGTATTTT
NA	13	TRBV7-2	NA	TRBJ2-7	CASSLAPWNEQYF	TGTGCCAGCAGCTTAGCCCCGTGGAACGAGCAGTACTTC
NA	13	TRBV30	NA	TRBJ1-1	CAWRTQGSTEAFF	TGTGCCTGGAGGACTCAAGGGTCTACTGAAGCTTTCTTT
NA	12	TRBV7-2	NA	TRBJ2-4	CASSLDREVEYF	TGTGCCAGCAGCCTAGACAGGGAGGTCGAGTACTTC
TRBD2	16	TRBV5-1	few	TRBJ2-7	CASSLGVAGDRYEQYF	TGCGCCAGCAGCTTGGGGGTAGCGGGAGATAGGTACGAGCAGTACTTC
TRBD2	15	TRBV5-1	NA	TRBJ2-7	CASSLAASGIYEQYF	TGCGCCAGCAGCTTGGCCGCTAGCGGGATCTACGAGCAGTACTTC
NA	12	TRBV12-3/TRBV12-4	few	TRBJ1-1	CASSRGGAEAFF	TGTGCCAGCAGTCGAGGGGGGGCTGAAGCTTTCTTT
TRBD2	15	TRBV7-2	NA	TRBJ2-7	CASSSAPGLAFEQYF	TGTGCCAGCAGCTCTGCTCCGGGACTAGCCTTCGAGCAGTACTTC
NA	15	TRBV25-1	few	TRBJ2-4	CASSPPTIAKNIQYF	TGTGCCAGCAGCCCACCGACTATCGCCAAAAACATTCAGTACTTC
TRBD2	16	TRBV5-1	few	TRBJ2-1	CASSLGLAGLYNEQFF	TGCGCCAGCAGCTTGGGACTAGCGGGACTCTACAATGAGCAGTTCTTC
NA	14	TRBV7-9	once	TRBJ2-1	CASSTRGGYNEQFF	TGTGCCAGCAGTACCCGAGGGGGCTACAATGAGCAGTTCTTC
NA	14	TRBV7-9	NA	TRBJ2-7	CASSLDRGSDEQYF	TGTGCCAGCAGCTTAGACAGAGGGAGCGACGAGCAGTACTTC
TRBD1	14	TRBV7-6	NA	TRBJ2-7	CASSEQGQIYEQYF	TGTGCCAGCAGCGAGCAGGGACAGATCTACGAGCAGTACTTC
TRBD1	16	TRBV5-5	few	TRBJ1-5	CASSSWTGGGNQPQHF	TGTGCCAGCAGCTCCTGGACAGGGGGCGGCAATCAGCCCCAGCATTTT
NA	14	TRBV14	NA	TRBJ2-1	CASSQDRTYNEQFF	TGTGCCAGCAGCCAAGACAGAACCTACAATGAGCAGTTCTTC
TRBD2	17	TRBV11-3	few	TRBJ2-5	CASSFGHGGGIQETQYF	TGTGCCAGCAGCTTCGGTCATGGCGGGGGGATTCAAGAGACCCAGTACTTC
TRBD2	16	TRBV9	NA	TRBJ2-2	CASSVEGTSYTGELFF	TGTGCCAGCAGCGTAGAAGGGACTAGCTACACCGGGGAGCTGTTTTTT